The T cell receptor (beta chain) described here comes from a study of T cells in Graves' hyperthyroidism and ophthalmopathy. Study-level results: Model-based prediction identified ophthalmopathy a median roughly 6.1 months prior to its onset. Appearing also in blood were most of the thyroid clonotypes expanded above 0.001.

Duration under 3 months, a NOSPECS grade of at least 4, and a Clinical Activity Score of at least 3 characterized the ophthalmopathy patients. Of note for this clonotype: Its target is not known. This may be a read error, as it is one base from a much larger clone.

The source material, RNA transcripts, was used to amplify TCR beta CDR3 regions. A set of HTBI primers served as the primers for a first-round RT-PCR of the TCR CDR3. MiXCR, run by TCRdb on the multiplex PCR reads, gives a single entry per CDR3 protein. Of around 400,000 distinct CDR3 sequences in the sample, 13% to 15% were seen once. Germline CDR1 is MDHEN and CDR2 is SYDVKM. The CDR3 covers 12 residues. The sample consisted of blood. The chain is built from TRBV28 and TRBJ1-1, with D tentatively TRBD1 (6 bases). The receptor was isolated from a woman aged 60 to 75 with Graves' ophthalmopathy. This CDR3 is CTTQGSITEAFF. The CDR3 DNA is TGTACCACACAGGGAAGTATCACTGAAGCTTTCTTT.